This T cell receptor (beta chain) was obtained from a study of blood T cells in healthy people across ages. This clonotype was seen at least ten times. What it binds is not known. CDR3 size: 13 residues. V lost 0 bases and J lost 6, with 7 bases in between. CDR1 is LGHNA, CDR2 YNFKEQ, per germline. Regarding the study as a whole: Diversity of TCR beta correlated strongly with naive T cell percentage.

Together with a sample-barcoded 5' primer, a J-beta primer mix was included in a second PCR lasting about 6 to 11 cycles. TCRdb used MiXCR to reprocess the 5' RACE reads, holding one entry per CDR3 protein. This sample has 800,000 to 950,000 distinct CDR3 sequences, with under 50% found just once. Sequencing was performed on blood. The clonotype comes from a man younger than 40 in good health. This chain connects TRBV4-2 to TRBJ2-3, with TRBD1 as a possible D gene (6 bases). The CDR3 reads CASSQEQGDTQYF. For the CDR3, the DNA is TGTGCCAGCAGCCAAGAACAGGGTGATACGCAGTATTTT.